One sample yielded the 3 T cell receptor beta chains listed below, sequenced in a study of spatial heterogeneity in lung cancer. Via MiXCR, TCRdb re-called the 5' RACE reads, giving one row per CDR3 protein. The table lists about 9,600 distinct CDR3 sequences, roughly 9.4% of them singletons. Study results and caveats: Counts of expanded alpha and beta TCRs within tumors tracked the tumor nonsynonymous mutation count.

No antigen has been identified for these receptors. Time point meaning: sample taken at primary tumor resection. Specimen: lung tumor tissue, collected at surgery. These receptor sequences come from a female donor with early-stage non-small cell lung cancer.

This clonotype came up a few times. The chain employs TRBV29-1 and TRBJ2-7; the match to TRBD1 covers 10 bases. The V gene end was trimmed by 6 bases and the J gene end by 0 bases; junction bases not matched to a gene: 2. The CDR3 has 13 amino acids. Germline V lookup: CDR1 SQVTM, CDR2 ANQGSEA. CDR3 nucleotide sequence: TGCAGCGTGGGACAGGGGAACTCCTACGAGCAGTACTTC. It is translated as CSVGQGNSYEQYF.

This clonotype came up a few times. The chain links TRBV5-1 to TRBJ2-2, with a tentative D call TRBD1 (5 bases). V lost 5 bases, J lost 3 bases, and 8 bases lay in between. The CDR3 contains 13 residues. The germline V gene encodes CDR1 SGHRS and CDR2 YFSETQ. The CDR3 nucleotides read TGCGCCAGCAGGCCACAGGACACCGGGGAGCTGTTTTTT. Protein sequence: CASRPQDTGELFF.

The chain combines TRBV19 with TRBJ2-7; D unresolved. Germline V gene sequence: CDR1 LNHDA, CDR2 SQIVND (reference sequence). CDR3 size: 12 residues. The ends were cut back, 0 bases at V and 6 bases at J, with 6 bases in the middle. This CDR3 reads CASSIDNAEQYF. The CDR3 nucleotides are TGTGCCAGTAGTATAGATAACGCCGAGCAGTACTTC. Together with reference TRBV19 and TRBJ2-7, the CDR3 gives the full variable domain: DGGITQSPKYLFRKEGQNVTLSCEQNLNHDAMYWYRQDPGQGLRLIYYSQIVNDFQKGDIAEGYSVSREKKESFPLTVTSAQKNPTAFYLCASSIDNAEQYFGPGTRLTVT.